The 5 T cell receptor beta chains below all came from one sample that was sequenced in a study of shared clonotypes between healthy human individuals. TCRdb's copy holds only in-frame clones and misses some; the assay was immunoSEQ multiplex PCR. The data contain roughly 2.5 million clones, roughly nine tenths of them seen just once; the ten biggest clones take up over 0.12%. Sequencing was done on a sample of naive CD4+ T cells sorted from blood. Subset described: CD45RA+ positively selected. These receptors all come from a man younger than 30 in good health.

CDR3 amino acids: CASSQTGASRYEQYF. The CDR3 DNA follows: TGTGCCAGCAGCCAAACAGGGGCCTCCCGTTACGAGCAGTACTTC. The genes are TRBV28 and TRBJ2-7; 7 bases align to TRBD1. The ends lost 6 bases at V and 4 bases at J; junction bases unmatched: 12. CDR3 length: 15 amino acids. Germline assignment: CDR1 MDHEN and CDR2 SYDVKM. Using reference TRBV28 and TRBJ2-7 for the parts outside the CDR3, the full variable domain is DVKVTQSSRYLVKRTGEKVFLECVQDMDHENMFWYRQDPGLGLRLIYFSYDVKMKEKGDIPEGYSVSREKKERFSLILESASTNQTSMYLCASSQTGASRYEQYFGPGTRLTVT.

V usage is TRBV5-1 and J usage is TRBJ2-1; TRBD1 is a possible D gene (6 bases). This CDR3 spans 16 amino acids. The germline gives CDR1 SGHRS, CDR2 YFSETQ. The ends were cut back, 3 bases at V and 1 base at J, with 14 bases in the middle. CDR3 sequence reads: CASSYTGKGSYNEQFF. The CDR3 DNA sequence: TGCGCCAGCAGCTATACAGGGAAAGGGTCCTACAATGAGCAGTTCTTC.

The chain recombines TRBV30 with TRBJ1-5; TRBD1 is a possible D gene (5 bases). Trimming left V 0 bases short and J 3 bases short, with 9 bases between. The CDR3 spans 14 residues. In germline, CDR1 is GTSNPN, CDR2 SVGIG (reference sequence). The DNA of the CDR3 is TGTGCCTGGAGTGTCGGGACGACCAATCAGCCCCAGCATTTT. This encodes CAWSVGTTNQPQHF.

In DNA form, the CDR3 reads TGTGCCAGCAGCTTACGCCCGGCCCTCTCCTACGAGCAGTACTTC. Its protein product is CASSLRPALSYEQYF. The V call is TRBV7-2, the J call TRBJ2-7, with D unresolved. The CDR3 has 15 residues. Germline V gene sequence: CDR1 SGHTA, CDR2 FQGNSA. V was pared by 2 bases and J by 0 bases, with 11 bases between.

The rearrangement links TRBV7-9 to TRBJ2-5; 11 bases fit TRBD2. Germline V gives CDR1 SEHNR, CDR2 FQNEAQ (reference sequence). This CDR3 region has 16 residues. The V and J ends lost 1 base and 8 bases, in that order; junction bases with no gene match: 9. The CDR3 nucleotides are TGTGCCAGCAGCTTAGATCTGCCTAGCGGGAGGTCTACCCAGTACTTC. Encoded protein: CASSLDLPSGRSTQYF.